These 32 T cell receptor beta chains share one sample of origin, sequenced in a study of blood T cell repertoires in COVID-19. The method was immunoSEQ multiplex PCR; TCRdb's version includes in-frame clones alone and lacks a portion of them. Of 200,000 to 300,000 clones in the sample, approximately 86% are singletons; the top ten hold roughly 1.9%. Sequencing was carried out using peripheral blood. The receptors here all came from a man under 40 with active or convalescent COVID-19.

The rearrangement joins TRBV3-1 (or the pseudogene TRBV3-2) to TRBJ1-2; 7 bases match TRBD1. Germline V lookup: CDR1 LGHDT, CDR2 YNNKEL (reference sequence). Trimming took 3 bases from V and 8 from J; bases not matched to a gene: 12. The CDR3 has 15 residues. CDR3 in amino acids: CASSQIPSQQGGYTF. CDR3 sequence (DNA): TGTGCCAGCAGCCAGATACCCTCTCAACAGGGGGGCTACACCTTC.

This clone was seen just once. The V and J genes are TRBV6-6 and TRBJ2-1; a weak D match, TRBD2 (5 bases). V was clipped by 1 base and J by 8 bases, with 9 bases between them. This CDR3 is 13 amino acids long. Germline V gives CDR1 MNHNY, CDR2 SVGAGI (reference sequence). In DNA, the CDR3 is TGTGCCAGCAGTTACTTGGCCGGGGATGAGCAGTTCTTC. Translating gives CASSYLAGDEQFF.

The chain combines TRBV24-1 with TRBJ2-3, with 8 bases matching TRBD2. J gave up 2 bases and V 6 bases, and 15 bases lay outside the gene matches. The CDR3 sequence is 18 residues long. Germline V gene lookup returns CDR1 KGHDR and CDR2 SFDVKD. This chain's CDR3 is CATSYGRSGRGATDTQYF. The CDR3 nucleotides are TGTGCCACCAGTTATGGCCGTAGTGGGCGGGGGGCCACAGATACGCAGTATTTT.

V usage is TRBV27 and J usage is TRBJ1-2; 7 nucleotides match TRBD1. V dropped 2 bases and J dropped 4; count of bases not matched to a gene: 7. Looked up from germline, CDR1 is MNHEY and CDR2 is SMNVEV (reference sequence). The CDR3 is made up of 15 amino acids. The chain's CDR3 is CASSLSRGSGYGYTF. CDR3 bases: TGTGCCAGCAGTTTAAGCAGGGGGTCCGGCTATGGCTACACCTTC.

The chain couples TRBV7-6 to TRBJ2-3, with 10 bases aligning to TRBD2. The J segment lost 2 bases and the V segment lost 5 bases, leaving 7 bases of the junction unmatched. The germline CDR1 and CDR2 sequences are SGHVS and FNYEAQ. The CDR3 sequence is 16 residues long. CDR3 residues: CASSPRAGGSTDTQYF. CDR3 nucleotide sequence: TGTGCCAGCAGCCCGCGAGCGGGGGGGTCCACAGATACGCAGTATTTT.

This clone was seen a few times. The chain recombines TRBV5-1 with TRBJ1-3; the D gene is possibly TRBD1 (5 bases). V was shortened by 3 bases and J by 0 bases, with 13 bases between the two germline ends. The CDR3 spans 16 residues. CDR1 is SGHRS and CDR2 is YFSETQ in the germline V gene. The CDR3 loop is CASSSQTQGSGNTIYF. CDR3 sequence (DNA): TGCGCCAGCAGCTCTCAAACTCAGGGCTCTGGAAACACCATATATTTT.

The CDR3 DNA sequence: TGTGCCTGTGGCCGGGGACAGGGATTCGAAAAACTGTTTTTT. Protein sequence: CACGRGQGFEKLFF. This chain uses TRBV30 with TRBJ1-4, with TRBD1 identical over 9 bases. This CDR3 comprises 14 residues. Trimming cost V 6 bases and J 8 bases; bases outside gene matches: 10. Per germline, CDR1 GTSNPN and CDR2 SVGIG (reference sequence).

The rearrangement uses TRBV29-1 and TRBJ1-1; D ambiguous. V gave up 7 bases and J gave up 7 bases, with 13 bases separating them. The CDR3 contains 11 residues. Germline V gives CDR1 SQVTM, CDR2 ANQGSEA. For the CDR3, the DNA is TGCAGCGCGGGCGGGGAGATTGAAGCTTTCTTT. Translating gives CSAGGEIEAFF.

The chain uses TRBV6-5 and TRBJ2-3; 8 bases line up with TRBD1. The V gene end was trimmed by 6 bases and the J gene end by 4 bases; junction bases not matched to a gene: 6. Germline values: CDR1 MNHEY, CDR2 SVGAGI. The CDR3 has 14 residues. The CDR3 DNA reads TGTGCCAGCAGATGGACAGGGAGCGCAGATACGCAGTATTTT. Amino acid sequence: CASRWTGSADTQYF.

The J gene is TRBJ1-1, the V gene TRBV4-2; unclear D gene. The germline V gene encodes CDR1 LGHNA and CDR2 YNFKEQ. The length of the CDR3 is 15 residues. Trimming took off 0 bases at V and 5 bases at J, with 13 bases between the two ends. The CDR3: CASSQESYPRTEAFF. The CDR3 nucleotides read TGTGCCAGCAGCCAAGAATCCTACCCGAGGACTGAAGCTTTCTTT.

The chain is built from TRBV7-2 and TRBJ1-2; 7 bases are shared with TRBD1. Germline loops: CDR1 SGHTA, CDR2 FQGNSA. This CDR3 comprises 14 residues. The V gene end was trimmed by 3 bases and the J gene end by 8 bases; junction bases not matched to a gene: 9. This CDR3 is CASSFNRGSIGYTF. The CDR3, as DNA: TGTGCCAGCAGCTTCAACAGGGGCTCCATCGGCTACACCTTC.

This clone was observed a few times. The chain is built from TRBV5-1 and TRBJ1-1, with D unclear. This CDR3 has 13 residues. V was pared by 4 bases and J by 0 bases, with 7 bases between. The germline V gene has CDR1 SGHRS and CDR2 YFSETQ. CDR3 nucleotide sequence: TGCGCCAGCAGCGTGGATATGAACACTGAAGCTTTCTTT. It codes for CASSVDMNTEAFF.

V is TRBV5-8 and J is TRBJ1-5; 8 nucleotides match TRBD1. Germline lookup yields CDR1 SGHTS and CDR2 YDEGEE. Trimming cost V 2 bases and J 7 bases; bases outside gene matches: 8. This CDR3 spans 15 amino acids. CDR3 residues: CASSLIQGAGQPQHF. DNA of the CDR3: TGTGCCAGCAGCTTAATCCAGGGGGCTGGCCAGCCCCAGCATTTT.

V gene TRBV14 combines with J gene TRBJ1-1, with D hard to call. Trimming stripped 0 bases from V and 3 bases from J, with 14 bases between. The CDR3 length is 16 residues. CDR1 SGHDN and CDR2 FVKESK come from the germline V gene. DNA for the CDR3: TGTGCCAGCAGCCAAGAGTTGACCTGGGGAGACACTGAAGCTTTCTTT. It translates to CASSQELTWGDTEAFF. The entire variable domain, with the rest obtained from reference TRBV14 and TRBJ1-1, is as follows: EAGVTQFPSHSVIEKGQTVTLRCDPISGHDNLYWYRRVMGKEIKFLLHFVKESKQDESGMPNNRFLAERTGGTYSTLKVQPAELEDSGVYFCASSQELTWGDTEAFFGQGTRLTVV.

This chain links TRBV5-6 with TRBJ1-1; 8 bases line up with TRBD1. The CDR3 totals 13 residues. The V segment lost 5 bases and the J segment 5 bases; nucleotides outside the gene matches: 5. The germline V gene encodes CDR1 SGHDT and CDR2 YYEEEE. Here the CDR3 DNA reads TGTGCCAGCAGTCAAACAGGGGGAACTGAAGCTTTCTTT. Its translation is CASSQTGGTEAFF.

The chain recombines TRBV19 with TRBJ1-1; 7 bases are shared with TRBD1. Germline-derived CDR1 and CDR2 are LNHDA and SQIVND (reference sequence). The CDR3 spans 13 residues. V shed 6 bases and J 11 bases; nucleotides not matched to a gene: 12. CDR3: CASSTGAYQGAFF. The CDR3 DNA reads as TGTGCCAGTAGCACAGGGGCCTACCAGGGGGCTTTCTTT.

This clone was seen a single time. The V call is TRBV5-5, the J call TRBJ1-4; D unresolved. Trimming stripped 2 bases from V and 10 bases from J, with 15 bases between. CDR1 is SGHKS, CDR2 YYEKEE, per germline (reference sequence). The CDR3 has 14 amino acids. For the CDR3, the DNA is TGTGCCAGCAGCTTTAGTCAGGATTATGGAAAACTGTTTTTT. This translates into CASSFSQDYGKLFF.

This clone was observed once. V usage is TRBV2 and J usage is TRBJ1-2, with 7 positions matching TRBD1. In germline, CDR1 is SNHLY, CDR2 FYNNEI. The CDR3 totals 12 residues. With V trimmed by 6 bases and J by 4 bases, 2 bases remained unmatched. CDR3 coding DNA: TGTGCCAGCAGCGGGACAGTCTATGGCTACACCTTC. Amino acids: CASSGTVYGYTF. Full variable domain (remainder filled in from reference TRBV2 and TRBJ1-2): EPEVTQTPSHQVTQMGQEVILRCVPISNHLYFYWYRQILGQKVEFLVSFYNNEISEKSEIFDDQFSVERPDGSNFTLKIRSTKLEDSAMYFCASSGTVYGYTFGSGTRLTVV.

The chain has TRBV9 and TRBJ1-1, with D perhaps matching TRBD1 (6 bases). Deletions cut 4 bases from V and 1 base from J, with 14 bases between. Germline CDR1 is SGDLS and CDR2 is YYNGEE. The CDR3 covers 15 residues. CDR3 protein: CASSKDSFPNTEAFF. CDR3 DNA sequence: TGTGCCAGCAGCAAGGACAGTTTTCCGAACACTGAAGCTTTCTTT.

The rearrangement joins TRBV4-1 to TRBJ2-1, with TRBD2 matching over 11 bases. The CDR3 sequence is 18 residues long. Germline CDR1 and CDR2: MGHRA and YSYEKL. V was pared by 2 bases and J by 3 bases, with 9 bases of the junction left unmatched. CDR3 region: CASSQRWSGTSGYNEQFF. The CDR3, as DNA: TGCGCCAGCAGCCAAAGGTGGTCCGGGACTAGCGGCTACAATGAGCAGTTCTTC.

This sequence joins TRBV15 and TRBJ1-5; TRBD1 aligns across 12 bases. Germline V CDR1 and CDR2: LNHNV, YYDKDF (reference sequence). The CDR3 runs 17 residues. V lost 0 bases to trimming and J lost 6 bases; unmatched junction nucleotides: 6. CDR3 coding DNA: TGTGCCACCAGCAGAGATCTGGGGACAGGGGGCAGTCAGCCCCAGCATTTT. Its translation: CATSRDLGTGGSQPQHF.

The J gene is TRBJ2-7, the V gene TRBV2; 11 nucleotides align to TRBD1. This CDR3 is built from 16 residues. CDR1 and CDR2 from the germline V gene are SNHLY and FYNNEI. V shed 8 bases and J 5 bases; nucleotides not matched to a gene: 14. The CDR3 reads CASDRSRDRGSNEQYF. In nucleotides, the CDR3 is TGTGCCAGCGACCGGTCGAGGGACAGGGGGAGTAACGAGCAGTACTTC. Using reference TRBV2 and TRBJ2-7 for the parts outside the CDR3, the full variable domain is EPEVTQTPSHQVTQMGQEVILRCVPISNHLYFYWYRQILGQKVEFLVSFYNNEISEKSEIFDDQFSVERPDGSNFTLKIRSTKLEDSAMYFCASDRSRDRGSNEQYFGPGTRLTVT.

The CDR3 spells CASSQFPGEIMNTEAFF. The CDR3 nucleotides read TGCGCCAGCAGCCAATTTCCCGGGGAGATAATGAACACTGAAGCTTTCTTT. V and J are TRBV4-1 and TRBJ1-1; D call uncertain. The CDR3 spans 17 residues. Germline CDR1 MGHRA, CDR2 YSYEKL. V was cut by 2 bases and J by 0 bases, with 16 bases left in between.

This chain links TRBV5-5 with TRBJ1-2; perhaps TRBD1 as D (5 bases). Trimming shortened V by 4 bases and J by 4 bases, and 14 bases separated the two germline ends. CDR3 length equals 14 residues. Germline CDR1 reads SGHKS; CDR2 reads YYEKEE (reference sequence). This chain's CDR3 is CASSHRQGSYGYTF. The CDR3 DNA reads as TGTGCCAGCAGCCACCGCCAGGGCAGCTATGGCTACACCTTC. Filled out from reference TRBV5-5 and TRBJ1-2, the complete variable domain reads DAGVTQSPTHLIKTRGQQVTLRCSPISGHKSVSWYQQVLGQGPQFIFQYYEKEERGRGNFPDRFSARQFPNYSSELNVNALLLGDSALYLCASSHRQGSYGYTFGSGTRLTVV.

This chain links TRBV7-2 with TRBJ1-2; D gene unclear. The CDR3 has 15 residues. Germline V gene sequence: CDR1 SGHTA, CDR2 FQGNSA. Trimming shortened V by 5 bases and J by 2 bases, and 15 bases separated the two germline ends. The chain's CDR3 is CASSPRRQTNYGYTF. The CDR3 region has the DNA TGTGCCAGCAGCCCAAGGCGGCAGACGAACTATGGCTACACCTTC.

The chain recombines TRBV7-2 with TRBJ1-2, with 8 nucleotides matching TRBD1. The CDR3 runs to 15 residues. Germline CDR1 is SGHTA and CDR2 is FQGNSA. V shed 5 bases, J shed 8 bases, and the junction held 13 bases outside the gene matches. CDR3 DNA sequence: TGTGCCAGCAGCATTTCCAGACAGGGGATAGGCGGCTACACCTTC. Its protein is CASSISRQGIGGYTF. The whole variable domain, remainder taken from reference TRBV7-2 and TRBJ1-2, is GAGVSQSPSNKVTEKGKDVELRCDPISGHTALYWYRQSLGQGLEFLIYFQGNSAPDKSGLPSDRFSAERTGGSVSTLTIQRTQQEDSAVYLCASSISRQGIGGYTFGSGTRLTVV.

V and J are TRBV12-5 and TRBJ2-5, with 8 bases fitting TRBD2. Trimming at V came to 6 bases and at J to 4 bases, leaving 10 bases not matched to a gene. The CDR3 length is 15 residues. Germline CDR1 and CDR2: LGHNT and FRNRAP. This CDR3 is CASGSSGRGVETQYF. CDR3 in DNA: TGTGCTAGTGGGTCCTCGGGGCGGGGGGTAGAGACCCAGTACTTC.

CDR3 DNA sequence: TGTGCCAGCACCGTTCTAGTTGCCCGCTCGGATACGCAGTATTTT. Encoded protein: CASTVLVARSDTQYF. The J gene is TRBJ2-3, the V gene TRBV7-2, with D uncertain. Trimming removed 7 bases from V and 6 bases from J, with 20 bases in between. Germline V gives CDR1 SGHTA, CDR2 FQGNSA. The CDR3 sequence is 15 residues long.

CDR3 DNA: TGTGCCAGCAGCGCGCAGGGCACCGGGGAGCTGTTTTTT. Amino acids: CASSAQGTGELFF. The V and J genes are TRBV7-2 and TRBJ2-2; TRBD1 might be the D (5 bases). Germline values: CDR1 SGHTA, CDR2 FQGNSA. Trimming stripped 5 bases from V and 4 bases from J, with 8 bases between. The CDR3 runs to 13 residues.

This clone came up a few times. The rearrangement links TRBV7-6 to TRBJ2-7, with 12 positions matching TRBD2. V was pared by 1 base and J by 2 bases, with 3 bases of the junction left unmatched. The CDR3 runs 16 residues. Germline V gene sequence: CDR1 SGHVS, CDR2 FNYEAQ. CDR3 loop: CASSLGASGGAYEQYF. The CDR3 DNA sequence: TGTGCCAGCAGCTTAGGAGCTAGCGGGGGGGCCTACGAGCAGTACTTC.

V is TRBV7-9 and J is TRBJ1-1; D gene ambiguous. V was cut by 2 bases and J by 4 bases, with 11 bases left in between. The CDR3 length is 14 residues. Germline V CDR1 and CDR2: SEHNR, FQNEAQ (reference sequence). Here the CDR3 reads CASSLLVDGTEAFF. In DNA form, the CDR3 reads TGTGCCAGCAGCTTACTGGTAGATGGCACTGAAGCTTTCTTT.

The chain has TRBV7-9 and TRBJ2-7; a weak D match, TRBD1 (5 bases). The germline V gene has CDR1 SEHNR and CDR2 FQNEAQ (reference sequence). Trimming took off 5 bases at V and 0 bases at J, with 14 bases between the two ends. This CDR3 has 15 residues. Here the CDR3 DNA reads TGTGCCAGCAGCCCGAGACTCGACAGCTCCTACGAGCAGTACTTC. Translation gives CASSPRLDSSYEQYF.